These 31 T cell receptor beta chains were all obtained from the same sample, sequenced in a study of tumor and adjacent non-tumor tissue in lung cancer. The library came from three nested PCR rounds adapted from ARM-PCR protocols. TCRdb used MiXCR to reprocess the multiplex PCR reads, holding one entry per CDR3 protein. The sample lists more than 90,000 distinct CDR3 sequences, around 64% occurring once. This sample's RNA came from whole unsorted tissue. Sequencing input: lung tumor tissue. The receptors derive from a man in his sixties with non-small cell lung cancer.

Notes on this clonotype: The germline gene is not matched at one end of the junction; a read error may be the cause. The J gene is TRBJ2-7, the V gene TRBV19; D possibly matches TRBD1 or TRBD2 (5 bases each). From germline, CDR1 is LNHDA and CDR2 SQIVND (reference sequence). There are 13 residues in the CDR3. CDR3 DNA sequence: TGTGCCAGCAGTATTGGCAGGGAGTACGAGCGGTACTTC. It is translated as CASSIGREYERYF.

V gene TRBV20-1 combines with J gene TRBJ2-2; TRBD1 matches at 7 bases. Trimming removed 6 bases from V and 4 bases from J; junction bases left unmatched: 8. Germline V CDR1 and CDR2: DFQATT, SNEGSKA (reference sequence). The CDR3 is made up of 14 amino acids. CDR3 residues: CSAFRDSFTGELFF. In DNA, the CDR3 is TGCAGTGCCTTTCGGGACAGCTTCACCGGGGAGCTGTTTTTT.

Many counts were recorded for this clonotype. V is TRBV20-1 and J is TRBJ2-5, with D hard to call. The CDR3 is 15 residues long. The germline V and J ends were trimmed by 0 bases and 1 base, with 12 bases remaining between them. The germline CDR1 and CDR2 sequences are DFQATT and SNEGSKA (reference sequence). The CDR3 here is CSARDHLAAQETQYF. CDR3 bases: TGCAGTGCTAGAGACCACCTTGCAGCCCAAGAGACCCAGTACTTC.

There are many counts of this clonotype. This chain links TRBV5-4 with TRBJ1-2; TRBD1 might be the D (6 bases). The CDR3 is 12 amino acids. CDR1 SGHNT and CDR2 YYREEE come from the germline V gene (reference sequence). The V end was cut by 4 bases, the J end by 6 bases, with 10 bases between. CDR3 sequence reads: CASSTQGNGYTF. The CDR3 DNA is TGTGCCAGCAGCACCCAGGGGAATGGCTACACCTTC. The full variable domain, its missing parts supplied by reference TRBV5-4 and TRBJ1-2, is ETGVTQSPTHLIKTRGQQVTLRCSSQSGHNTVSWYQQALGQGPQFIFQYYREEENGRGNFPPRFSGLQFPNYSSELNVNALELDDSALYLCASSTQGNGYTFGSGTRLTVV.

Concerning this clonotype itself: The junction and the germline gene differ at one end; a read error may be behind it. The rearrangement joins TRBV4-1 to TRBJ2-3, with 7 bases that match TRBD2. The CDR3 runs to 14 residues. Germline-derived CDR1 and CDR2 are MGHRA and YSYEKL. CDR3 loop: CASSQYRGADTQYF. The CDR3 nucleotides are TGTGCCAGTAGCCAATATCGGGGGGCAGATACGCAGTATTTT.

The chain couples TRBV2 to TRBJ2-5; TRBD1 might be the D (5 bases). Germline V gene data show CDR1 as SNHLY and CDR2 as FYNNEI. With 5 bases removed from V and 2 bases from J, the gap between germline ends came to 15 bases. The CDR3 has 15 amino acids. The CDR3 reads CASSSFQGGQETQYF. In DNA form, the CDR3 reads TGTGCCAGCAGTTCCTTCCAGGGTGGGCAAGAGACCCAGTACTTC.

A note on this clonotype: The CDR3 does not close with the conserved phenylalanine or tryptophan, likely indicating a read error. The genes are TRBV6-5 and TRBJ1-4, with D possibly TRBD1 on 6 matching bases. Germline CDR1 reads MNHEY; CDR2 reads SVGAGI. The CDR3 consists of 14 residues. The CDR3 sequence: CACSRTVNNEKLFY. For the CDR3, the DNA is TGTGCCTGCAGCCGGACAGTGAATAATGAAAAACTGTTTTAT.

For this clonotype: At one boundary the junction diverges from the germline segment, which might be a read error. The chain couples TRBV12-3 or TRBV12-4 to TRBJ2-2, with D tentatively TRBD2 (6 bases). There are 12 residues in the CDR3. The CDR3 DNA follows: TGTGCCAGCAGTATTGGGGCCCGGGAGCTGTTATTT. It encodes CASSIGARELLF.

In regard to this clonotype: The junction does not match germline at one end; this may be a read error. The CDR3 nucleotides are TGTGCCAACAGTCCAACTCGGGGACAGGCCAATAAGCAGTTCTTC. It translates to CANSPTRGQANKQFF. The chain carries TRBV12-3 or TRBV12-4 and TRBJ2-1, with 8 bases matching TRBD1. CDR3 length: 15 residues.

This clonotype was seen more than once but under ten times. This sequence joins TRBV11-3 and TRBJ2-7, with 10 bases aligning to TRBD1. This CDR3 is built from 15 residues. Germline CDR1 SGHNT, CDR2 YENEEA. Unmatched junction bases numbered 13, after V lost 5 bases and J lost 9 bases. Here the CDR3 reads CASSTAGQGSYMQYF. Here the CDR3 DNA reads TGTGCCAGCAGCACCGCGGGACAGGGGTCCTACATGCAGTACTTC.

Note on this clonotype: An end of the junction differs from the germline gene, which may be a read error. This chain uses TRBV4-2 with TRBJ1-5; D call uncertain. Germline CDR1 reads LGHNA; CDR2 reads YNFKEQ. There are 15 residues in the CDR3. As DNA, the CDR3 is TGCGCCAGCAGCCAAGAAAGGCGACGGGGTCAGCCCCAGCATTTT. Encoded protein: CASSQERRRGQPQHF.

The CDR3 protein is CASSPSAVLGHTF. CDR3 sequence (DNA): TGTGCCAGCAGCCCCTCAGCGGTCTTGGGCCACACCTTC. The chain couples TRBV7-8 to TRBJ1-2; D is unresolved. From germline, CDR1 is SGHVS and CDR2 FQNEAQ. V lost 5 bases, J lost 12 bases, and 19 bases lay in between. This CDR3 is 13 amino acids long.

The rearrangement uses TRBV29-1 and TRBJ2-3; D is uncertain. The CDR3 runs 11 residues. The V end lost 7 bases, the J end lost 2 bases, and 7 bases lay between the germline ends. Germline V gives CDR1 SQVTM, CDR2 ANQGSEA. The CDR3 sequence is CSADNTDTQYF. The CDR3 nucleotides are TGCAGCGCCGACAACACAGATACGCAGTATTTT.

There are a few counts of this clonotype. The junction does not match germline at one end; this may be a read error. The rearrangement uses TRBV7-8 and TRBJ2-6, with D maybe TRBD1 (6 bases). Germline lookup yields CDR1 SGHVS and CDR2 FQNEAQ. The CDR3 runs 15 residues. Here the CDR3 reads CASSLGTVRAKVLTF. CDR3 nucleotide sequence: TGTGCCAGCAGCTTAGGGACAGTGAGGGCCAAGGTCCTGACTTTC.

This clonotype was observed a single time. At one end, the junction sequence differs from germline, possibly due to a read error. The rearrangement uses TRBV6-2 or TRBV6-3 and TRBJ1-1; TRBD1 aligns across 9 bases. Germline CDR1 reads MNHEY; CDR2 reads SVGEGT. The CDR3 totals 15 residues. CDR3 sequence (DNA): TGTACCAGCAGAGACTACAGGGGGCTCAACAGTGAAGCTTTCTTT. As protein: CTSRDYRGLNSEAFF.

Ten or more counts support this clonotype. The rearrangement links TRBV5-8 to TRBJ1-5; 10 bases map to TRBD1. This CDR3 has 14 amino acids. Germline V gives CDR1 SGHTS, CDR2 YDEGEE. Germline trimming cut 5 bases from V and 9 bases from J; bases unmatched to any gene: 8. The CDR3 region is CASSRDRGQGPQHF. CDR3 nucleotides: TGTGCCAGCAGTCGGGACAGGGGTCAAGGGCCCCAGCATTTT.

This clonotype turned up a few times. A much larger clone is a single base away; this may be a read error. The V call is TRBV4-1, the J call TRBJ2-5; possibly TRBD2 for D (6 bases). The V gene's germline CDR1 is MGHRA and CDR2 YSYEKL. The CDR3 extends over 17 amino acids. V lost 1 base to trimming and J lost 5 bases, with 20 bases between them. CDR3: CASSQALTGAGEETQYF. CDR3 DNA: TGCGCCAGCAGCCAAGCCCTAACGGGAGCTGGGGAGGAGACCCAGTACTTC.

With respect to this clonotype: This may stem from a read error, because a much larger clone lies one nucleotide away. The rearrangement links TRBV20-1 to TRBJ2-5; tentatively, D is TRBD1 (6 bases). This CDR3 is 13 amino acids long. The V gene's germline CDR1 is DFQATT and CDR2 SNEGSKA (reference sequence). The CDR3 DNA reads as TGCAGCGAACCACCAGCCTTACAGGGGACCCAGTACTTC. Residues: CSEPPALQGTQYF.

In its sample, this clonotype was seen once. This rearrangement joins TRBV19 to TRBJ2-1, with no clear D. The V gene's germline CDR1 is LNHDA and CDR2 SQIVND (reference sequence). The V end lost 1 base, the J end lost 4 bases, and 2 bases lay between the germline ends. CDR3 length: 12 residues. In nucleotides, the CDR3 is TGTGCCAGTAGTATAGGATACAATGAGCAGTTCTTC. This codes for CASSIGYNEQFF.

Turning to this clonotype: A much larger clone differs from this one at a single base, so this may be a read error. The gene calls are TRBV5-1 and TRBJ1-1; D may be TRBD1 (6 bases). The V gene's germline CDR1 is SGHRS and CDR2 YFSETQ. This CDR3 has 15 residues. CDR3 residues: CASSLMDSGNTEASF. The CDR3 DNA reads as TGCGCCAGCAGCTTAATGGACAGTGGGAACACTGAAGCTTCCTTT.

A remark on this clonotype: Being one base from a much bigger clone, this may be a read error. The chain employs TRBV4-1 and TRBJ2-1; TRBD2 is a possible D gene (6 bases). The CDR3 spans 16 residues. Germline V gene data show CDR1 as MGHRA and CDR2 as YSYEKL. The CDR3 DNA reads as TGCGCCAGCAACCAAGTAGTGGGAGGCAAGTACAATGAGCAGTTCTTC. Protein: CASNQVVGGKYNEQFF.

Concerning this clonotype itself: The junction shows a germline mismatch at one end, possibly a read error. CDR3 nucleotide sequence: TGCGCAAGCAGCCGCGGACATGTCTATGGCTACACCTTC. It is translated as CASSRGHVYGYTF. The V call is TRBV4-3, the J call TRBJ1-2; a possible D gene is TRBD1 (5 bases). Per the germline V gene, CDR1 is LGHNA and CDR2 is YSLEER. The CDR3 runs to 13 residues.

Only a few counts were recorded for this clonotype. A much larger clone differs by one base, so this may be a read error. The chain is built from TRBV12-3 or TRBV12-4 and TRBJ2-1; D gene ambiguous. The CDR3 loop spans 13 amino acids. V was cut by 1 base and J by 9 bases, with 10 bases left in between. Here the CDR3 DNA reads TGTGCCAGCAGTTTAGGTGGGTGCAGTGAGCAGTTCTTC. Encoded protein: CASSLGGCSEQFF.

This chain connects TRBV6-1 to TRBJ2-1; 8 bases match TRBD2. The CDR3 length is 15 residues. CDR1 is MNHNS, CDR2 SASEGT, per germline. J gave up 12 bases and V 7 bases, and 17 bases lay outside the gene matches. The CDR3 is CASNTGSGSWSGQFF. The CDR3 nucleotides read TGTGCCAGCAATACTGGAAGCGGGAGCTGGAGTGGGCAGTTCTTC.

This clonotype has just one count. This chain connects TRBV5-1 to TRBJ2-6; possible D gene TRBD1, 5 bases. Germline loops: CDR1 SGHRS, CDR2 YFSETQ. Trimming took 6 bases from V and 0 from J, leaving 19 bases between them. The CDR3 length is 18 residues. CDR3 nucleotide sequence: TGCGCCAGCATCCCTAGGACCGGACAAAGCTCTGGGGCCAACGTCCTGACTTTC. The encoded protein is CASIPRTGQSSGANVLTF.

With regard to this clonotype: Compared with germline, one end of the junction differs, possibly owing to a read error. The chain is built from TRBV11-2 and TRBJ2-7; D uncertain. The CDR3 runs to 12 residues. In germline, CDR1 is SGHAT, CDR2 FQNNGV. In DNA form, the CDR3 reads TGTACCAGCAGCTTAGAACTGCACGAGCTGTACTTC. It encodes CTSSLELHELYF.

As to this clonotype: The germline gene is not matched at one end of the junction; a read error may be the cause. This chain connects TRBV12-3 or TRBV12-4 to TRBJ2-3; TRBD1 agrees at 8 bases. CDR3 length: 16 residues. The CDR3 DNA is TGTGCTAGCAGTTCCAGTGACAGGGGAAGCACAGATATGCAGTATTTT. Translated: CASSSSDRGSTDMQYF.

In this sample, this clonotype turned up a few times. Since a much larger clone is just one base distant, this may be a read error. V gene TRBV20-1 combines with J gene TRBJ2-1; 8 positions agree with TRBD2. Looked up from germline, CDR1 is DFQATT and CDR2 is SNEGSKA (reference sequence). With V trimmed by 7 bases and J by 8 bases, 7 bases remained unmatched. There are 12 residues in the CDR3. CDR3 amino acids: CSVQRESDEQFF. For the CDR3, the DNA is TGCAGTGTCCAGCGGGAGAGCGATGAGCAGTTCTTC.

Concerning this clonotype itself: The junction and the germline gene differ at one end; a read error may be behind it. This chain links TRBV12-3 or TRBV12-4 with TRBJ2-7, with 8 nucleotides matching TRBD2. The CDR3 has 14 amino acids. CDR3 nucleotides: TGTACCAGCAGCCCCGGGACTAGATCCTACGAGCTGTACTTC. It translates to CTSSPGTRSYELYF.

There are many counts of this clonotype. The CDR3 DNA reads as TGTGCCAGTAAGAAAATAGCAGGGAGGTTAGACAATGAGCAGTTCTTC. It is translated as CASKKIAGRLDNEQFF. The chain employs TRBV6-5 and TRBJ2-1; D may be TRBD2 (6 bases). Germline CDR1 reads MNHEY; CDR2 reads SVGAGI. CDR3 size: 16 residues. V lost 9 bases to trimming and J lost 5 bases, with 23 bases between them.

Note on this clonotype: Given a much more abundant clone one base away, this may be a read error. This rearrangement joins TRBV28 to TRBJ2-7; D ambiguous. V lost 6 bases and J 3 bases, leaving 6 bases between the germline ends. The CDR3 sequence is 11 residues long. CDR1 and CDR2 (germline): MDHEN, SYDVKM. CDR3 in DNA: TGTGCCAGCAGCCATCGCTACGAGCAGTACTTC. This sequence encodes CASSHRYEQYF. Supplemented by reference TRBV28 and TRBJ2-7, the full variable domain reads DVKVTQSSRYLVKRTGEKVFLECVQDMDHENMFWYRQDPGLGLRLIYFSYDVKMKEKGDIPEGYSVSREKKERFSLILESASTNQTSMYLCASSHRYEQYFGPGTRLTVT.